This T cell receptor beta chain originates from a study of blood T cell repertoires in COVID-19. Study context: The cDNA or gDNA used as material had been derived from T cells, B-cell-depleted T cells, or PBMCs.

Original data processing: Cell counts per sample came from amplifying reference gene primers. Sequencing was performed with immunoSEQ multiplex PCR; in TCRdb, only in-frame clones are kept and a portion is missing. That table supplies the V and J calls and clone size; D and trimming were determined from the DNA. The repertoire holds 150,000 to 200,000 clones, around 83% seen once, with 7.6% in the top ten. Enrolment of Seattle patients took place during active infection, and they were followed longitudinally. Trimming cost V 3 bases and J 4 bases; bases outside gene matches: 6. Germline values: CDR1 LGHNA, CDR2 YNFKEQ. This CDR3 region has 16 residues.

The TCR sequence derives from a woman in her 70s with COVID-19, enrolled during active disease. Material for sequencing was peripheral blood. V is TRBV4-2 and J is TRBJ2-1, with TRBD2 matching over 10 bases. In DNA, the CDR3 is TGTGCCAGCAGCCACGCCCGGACTAGCGGTTACAATGAGCAGTTCTTC. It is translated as CASSHARTSGYNEQFF.